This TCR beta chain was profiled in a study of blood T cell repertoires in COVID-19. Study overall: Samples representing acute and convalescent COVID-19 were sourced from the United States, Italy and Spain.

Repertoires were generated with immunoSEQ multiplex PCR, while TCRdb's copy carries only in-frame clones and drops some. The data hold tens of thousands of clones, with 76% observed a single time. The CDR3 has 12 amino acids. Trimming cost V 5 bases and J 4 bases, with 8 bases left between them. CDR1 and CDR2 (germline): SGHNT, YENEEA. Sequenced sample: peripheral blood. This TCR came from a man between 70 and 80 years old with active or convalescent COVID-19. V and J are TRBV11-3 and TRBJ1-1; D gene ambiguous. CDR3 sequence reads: CASSQSGTEAFF. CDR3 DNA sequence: TGTGCCAGCAGCCAATCGGGCACTGAAGCTTTCTTT.